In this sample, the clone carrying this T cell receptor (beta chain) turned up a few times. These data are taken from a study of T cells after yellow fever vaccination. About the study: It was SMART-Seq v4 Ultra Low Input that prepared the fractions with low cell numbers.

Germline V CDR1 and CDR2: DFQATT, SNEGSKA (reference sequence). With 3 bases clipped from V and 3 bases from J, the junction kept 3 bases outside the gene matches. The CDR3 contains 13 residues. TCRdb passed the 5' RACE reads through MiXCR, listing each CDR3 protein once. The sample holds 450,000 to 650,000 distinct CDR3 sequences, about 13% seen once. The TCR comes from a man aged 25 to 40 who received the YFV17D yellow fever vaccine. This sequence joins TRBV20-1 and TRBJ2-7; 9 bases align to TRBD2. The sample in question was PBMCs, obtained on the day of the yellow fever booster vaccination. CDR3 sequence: CSARRTSDYEQYF. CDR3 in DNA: TGCAGTGCTAGGCGGACTAGCGACTACGAGCAGTACTTC.